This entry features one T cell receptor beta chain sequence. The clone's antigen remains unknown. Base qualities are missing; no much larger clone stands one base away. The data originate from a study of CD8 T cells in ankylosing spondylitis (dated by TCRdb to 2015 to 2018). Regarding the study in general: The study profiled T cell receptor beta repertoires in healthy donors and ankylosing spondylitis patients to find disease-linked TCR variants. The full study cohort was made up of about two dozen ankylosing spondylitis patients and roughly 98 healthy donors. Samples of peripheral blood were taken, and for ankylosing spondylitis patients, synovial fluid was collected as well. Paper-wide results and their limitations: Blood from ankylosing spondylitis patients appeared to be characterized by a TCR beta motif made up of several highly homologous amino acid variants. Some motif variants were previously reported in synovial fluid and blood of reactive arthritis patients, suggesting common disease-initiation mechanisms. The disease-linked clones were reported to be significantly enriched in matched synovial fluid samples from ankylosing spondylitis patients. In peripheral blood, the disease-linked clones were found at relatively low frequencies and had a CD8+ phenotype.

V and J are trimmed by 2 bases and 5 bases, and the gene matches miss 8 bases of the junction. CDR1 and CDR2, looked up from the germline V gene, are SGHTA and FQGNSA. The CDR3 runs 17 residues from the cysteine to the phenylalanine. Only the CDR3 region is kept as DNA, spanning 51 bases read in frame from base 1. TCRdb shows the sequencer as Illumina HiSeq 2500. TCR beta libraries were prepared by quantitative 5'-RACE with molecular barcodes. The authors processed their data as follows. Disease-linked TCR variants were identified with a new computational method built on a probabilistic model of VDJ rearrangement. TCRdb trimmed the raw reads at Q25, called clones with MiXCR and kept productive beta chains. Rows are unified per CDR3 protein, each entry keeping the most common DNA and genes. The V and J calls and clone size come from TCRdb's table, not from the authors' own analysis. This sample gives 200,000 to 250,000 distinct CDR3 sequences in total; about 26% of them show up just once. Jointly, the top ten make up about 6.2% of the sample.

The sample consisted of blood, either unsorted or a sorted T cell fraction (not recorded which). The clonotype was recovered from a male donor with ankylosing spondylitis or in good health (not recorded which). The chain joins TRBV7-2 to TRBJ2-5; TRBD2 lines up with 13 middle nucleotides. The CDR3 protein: CASSLRGLAGVWETQYF. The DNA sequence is TGTGCCAGCAGCTTACGAGGACTAGCGGGAGTCTGGGAGACCCAGTACTTC. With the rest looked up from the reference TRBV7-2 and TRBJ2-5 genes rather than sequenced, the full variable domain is GAGVSQSPSNKVTEKGKDVELRCDPISGHTALYWYRQSLGQGLEFLIYFQGNSAPDKSGLPSDRFSAERTGGSVSTLTIQRTQQEDSAVYLCASSLRGLAGVWETQYFGPGTRLLVL.